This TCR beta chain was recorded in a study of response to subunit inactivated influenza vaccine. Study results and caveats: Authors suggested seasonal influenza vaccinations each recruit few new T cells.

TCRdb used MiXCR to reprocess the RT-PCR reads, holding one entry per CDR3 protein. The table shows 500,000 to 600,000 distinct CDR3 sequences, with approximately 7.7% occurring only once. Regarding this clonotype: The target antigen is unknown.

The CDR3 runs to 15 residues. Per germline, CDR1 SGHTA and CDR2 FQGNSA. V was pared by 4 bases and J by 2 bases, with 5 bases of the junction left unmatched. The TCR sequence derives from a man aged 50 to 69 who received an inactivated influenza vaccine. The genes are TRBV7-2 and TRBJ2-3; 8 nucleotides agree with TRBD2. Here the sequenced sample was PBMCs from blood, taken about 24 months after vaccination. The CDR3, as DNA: TGTGCCAGCAGCTCCGGACTAGCCACCACAGATACGCAGTATTTT. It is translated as CASSSGLATTDTQYF.